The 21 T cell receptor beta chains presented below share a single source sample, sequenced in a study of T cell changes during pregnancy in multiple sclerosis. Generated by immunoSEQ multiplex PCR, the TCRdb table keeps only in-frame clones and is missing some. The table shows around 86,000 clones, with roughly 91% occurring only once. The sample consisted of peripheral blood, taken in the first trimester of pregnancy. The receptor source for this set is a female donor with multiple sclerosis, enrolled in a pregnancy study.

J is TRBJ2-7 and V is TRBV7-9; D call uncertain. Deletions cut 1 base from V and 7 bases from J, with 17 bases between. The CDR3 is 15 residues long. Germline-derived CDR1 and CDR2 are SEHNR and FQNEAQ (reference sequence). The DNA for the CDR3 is TGTGCCAGCAGCTTAGTATTAGGTTTCAACGGGGAGCAGTACTTC. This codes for CASSLVLGFNGEQYF. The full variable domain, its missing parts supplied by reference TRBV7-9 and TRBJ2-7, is DTGVSQNPRHKITKRGQNVTFRCDPISEHNRLYWYRQTLGQGPEFLTYFQNEAQLEKSRLLSDRFSAERPKGSFSTLEIQRTEQGDSAMYLCASSLVLGFNGEQYFGPGTRLTVT.

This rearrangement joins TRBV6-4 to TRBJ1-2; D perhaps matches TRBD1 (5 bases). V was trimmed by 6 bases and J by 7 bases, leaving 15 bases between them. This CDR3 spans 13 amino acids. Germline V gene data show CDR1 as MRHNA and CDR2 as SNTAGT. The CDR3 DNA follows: TGTGCCAGCAGCCCAAATAGGGGTGGTGGCTACACCTTC. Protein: CASSPNRGGGYTF.

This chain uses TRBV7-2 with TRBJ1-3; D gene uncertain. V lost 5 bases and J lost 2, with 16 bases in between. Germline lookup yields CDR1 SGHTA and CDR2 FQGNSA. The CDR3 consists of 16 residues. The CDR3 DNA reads TGTGCCAGCAGCCCCCAAAGCCTCGGGGCTGGAAACACCATATATTTT. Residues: CASSPQSLGAGNTIYF. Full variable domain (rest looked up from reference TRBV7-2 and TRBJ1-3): GAGVSQSPSNKVTEKGKDVELRCDPISGHTALYWYRQSLGQGLEFLIYFQGNSAPDKSGLPSDRFSAERTGGSVSTLTIQRTQQEDSAVYLCASSPQSLGAGNTIYFGEGSWLTVV.

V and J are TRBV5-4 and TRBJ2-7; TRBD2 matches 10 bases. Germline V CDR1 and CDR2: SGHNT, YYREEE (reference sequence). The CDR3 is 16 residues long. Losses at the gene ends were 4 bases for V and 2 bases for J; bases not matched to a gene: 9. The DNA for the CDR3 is TGTGCCAGCAGCCCGTTAGCGGGGGGATCTACCTACGAGCAGTACTTC. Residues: CASSPLAGGSTYEQYF.

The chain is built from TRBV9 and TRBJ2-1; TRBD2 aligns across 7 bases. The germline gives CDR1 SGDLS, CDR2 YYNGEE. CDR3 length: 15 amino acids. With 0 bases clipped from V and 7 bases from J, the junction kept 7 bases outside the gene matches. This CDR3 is CASSVAMGGTNEQFF. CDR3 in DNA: TGTGCCAGCAGCGTAGCGATGGGGGGGACGAATGAGCAGTTCTTC. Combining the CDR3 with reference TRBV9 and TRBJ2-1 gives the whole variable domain DSGVTQTPKHLITATGQRVTLRCSPRSGDLSVYWYQQSLDQGLQFLIQYYNGEERAKGNILERFSAQQFPDLHSELNLSSLELGDSALYFCASSVAMGGTNEQFFGPGTRLTVL.

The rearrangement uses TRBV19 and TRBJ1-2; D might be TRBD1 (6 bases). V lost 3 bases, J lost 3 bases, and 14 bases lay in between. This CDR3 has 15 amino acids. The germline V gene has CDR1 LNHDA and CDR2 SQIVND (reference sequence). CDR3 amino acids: CASSIWDTTDYGYTF. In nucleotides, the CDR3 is TGTGCCAGTAGTATTTGGGACACGACGGACTATGGCTACACCTTC.

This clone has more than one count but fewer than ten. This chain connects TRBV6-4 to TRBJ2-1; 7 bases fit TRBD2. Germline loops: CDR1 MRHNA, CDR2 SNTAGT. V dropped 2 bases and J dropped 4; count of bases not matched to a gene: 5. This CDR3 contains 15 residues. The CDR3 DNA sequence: TGTGCCAGCAGTGACGGGGAGCGGGAATACAATGAGCAGTTCTTC. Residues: CASSDGEREYNEQFF.

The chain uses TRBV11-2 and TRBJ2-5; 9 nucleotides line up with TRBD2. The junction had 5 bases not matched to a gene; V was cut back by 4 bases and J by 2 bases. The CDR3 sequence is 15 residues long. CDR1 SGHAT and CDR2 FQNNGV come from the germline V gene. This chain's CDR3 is CASSYDSGGQETQYF. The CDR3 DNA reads TGTGCCAGCAGCTACGATAGCGGGGGACAAGAGACCCAGTACTTC.

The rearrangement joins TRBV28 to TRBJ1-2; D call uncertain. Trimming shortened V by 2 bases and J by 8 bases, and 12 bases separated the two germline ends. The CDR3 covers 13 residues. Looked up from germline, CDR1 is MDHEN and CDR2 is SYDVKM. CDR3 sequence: CASSLTGSGGYTF. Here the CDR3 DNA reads TGTGCCAGCAGTTTAACGGGGTCGGGAGGCTACACCTTC.

CDR3 loop: CASGLVKSTSRETQYF. The CDR3 DNA sequence: TGTGCTAGTGGTTTGGTAAAATCGACTAGTAGGGAGACCCAGTACTTC. V and J are TRBV12-5 and TRBJ2-5; D is perhaps TRBD2 (6 bases). The CDR3 extends over 16 amino acids. Germline CDR1 LGHNT, CDR2 FRNRAP. V lost 0 bases, J lost 5 bases, and 16 bases lay in between.

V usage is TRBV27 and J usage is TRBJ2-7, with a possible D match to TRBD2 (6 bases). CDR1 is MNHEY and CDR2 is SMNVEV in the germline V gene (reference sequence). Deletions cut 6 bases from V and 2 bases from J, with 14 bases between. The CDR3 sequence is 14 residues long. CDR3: CASRTASAAYEQYF. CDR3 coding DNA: TGTGCCAGCAGAACGGCTAGCGCTGCCTACGAGCAGTACTTC.

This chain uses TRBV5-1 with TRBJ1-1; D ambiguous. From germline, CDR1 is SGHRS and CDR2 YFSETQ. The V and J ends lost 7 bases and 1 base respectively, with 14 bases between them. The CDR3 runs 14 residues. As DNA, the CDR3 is TGCGCCAGCTCGTGGAGACCGAAGAACACTGAAGCTTTCTTT. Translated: CASSWRPKNTEAFF.

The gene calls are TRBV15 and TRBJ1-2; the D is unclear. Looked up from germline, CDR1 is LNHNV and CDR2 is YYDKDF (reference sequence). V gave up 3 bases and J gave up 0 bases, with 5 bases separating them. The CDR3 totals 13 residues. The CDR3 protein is CATSSTANYGYTF. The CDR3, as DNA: TGTGCCACCAGCAGCACGGCTAACTATGGCTACACCTTC.

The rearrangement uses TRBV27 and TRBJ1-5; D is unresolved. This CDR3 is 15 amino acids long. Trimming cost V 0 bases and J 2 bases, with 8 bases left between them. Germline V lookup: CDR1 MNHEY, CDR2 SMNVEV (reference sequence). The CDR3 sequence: CASSLSAEGNQPQHF. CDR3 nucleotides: TGTGCCAGCAGTTTATCTGCGGAGGGCAATCAGCCCCAGCATTTT.

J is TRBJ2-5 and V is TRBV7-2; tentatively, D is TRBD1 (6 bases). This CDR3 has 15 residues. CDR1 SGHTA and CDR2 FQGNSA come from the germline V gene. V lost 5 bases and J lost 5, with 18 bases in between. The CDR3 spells CASSTSRADRETQYF. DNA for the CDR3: TGTGCCAGCAGCACATCACGGGCCGACAGGGAGACCCAGTACTTC.

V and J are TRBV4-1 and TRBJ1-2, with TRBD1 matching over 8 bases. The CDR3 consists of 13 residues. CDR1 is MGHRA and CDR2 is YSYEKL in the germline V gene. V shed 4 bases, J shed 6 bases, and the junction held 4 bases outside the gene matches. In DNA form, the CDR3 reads TGCGCCAGCAGCCGGACGACAGGGGATGGCTACACCTTC. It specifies CASSRTTGDGYTF.

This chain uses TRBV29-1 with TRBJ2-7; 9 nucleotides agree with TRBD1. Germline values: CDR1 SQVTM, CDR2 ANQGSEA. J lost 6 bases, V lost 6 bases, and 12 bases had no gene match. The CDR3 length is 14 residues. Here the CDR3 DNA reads TGCAGCGTCGAGGTCGGGACAGGGACGGTCGAGCAGTACTTC. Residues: CSVEVGTGTVEQYF.

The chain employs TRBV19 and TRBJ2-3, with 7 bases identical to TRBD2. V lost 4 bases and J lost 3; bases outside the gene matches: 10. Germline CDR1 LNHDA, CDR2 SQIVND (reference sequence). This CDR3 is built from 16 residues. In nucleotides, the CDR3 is TGTGCCAGTAGTAGTCCAGTGGGAGGGCCGACAGATACGCAGTATTTT. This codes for CASSSPVGGPTDTQYF.

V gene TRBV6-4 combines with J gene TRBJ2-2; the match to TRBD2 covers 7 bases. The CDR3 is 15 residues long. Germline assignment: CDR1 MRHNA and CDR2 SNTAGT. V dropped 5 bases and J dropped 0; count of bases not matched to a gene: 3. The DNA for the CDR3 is TGTGCCAGCAGTTGGGAGGGCACGAACACCGGGGAGCTGTTTTTT. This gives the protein CASSWEGTNTGELFF.

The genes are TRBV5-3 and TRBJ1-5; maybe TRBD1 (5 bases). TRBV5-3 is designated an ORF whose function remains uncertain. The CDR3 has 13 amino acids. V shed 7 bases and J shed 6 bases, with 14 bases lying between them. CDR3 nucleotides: TGTGCCAGAGGGCAGGGATCGGGTCAGCCCCAGCATTTT. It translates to CARGQGSGQPQHF.

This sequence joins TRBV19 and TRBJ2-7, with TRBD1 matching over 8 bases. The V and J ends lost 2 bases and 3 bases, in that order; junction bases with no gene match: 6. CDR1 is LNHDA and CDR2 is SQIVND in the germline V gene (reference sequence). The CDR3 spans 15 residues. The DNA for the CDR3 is TGTGCCAGTAGTATAAGGTCGGGACAGGTCTACGAGCAGTACTTC. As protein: CASSIRSGQVYEQYF.